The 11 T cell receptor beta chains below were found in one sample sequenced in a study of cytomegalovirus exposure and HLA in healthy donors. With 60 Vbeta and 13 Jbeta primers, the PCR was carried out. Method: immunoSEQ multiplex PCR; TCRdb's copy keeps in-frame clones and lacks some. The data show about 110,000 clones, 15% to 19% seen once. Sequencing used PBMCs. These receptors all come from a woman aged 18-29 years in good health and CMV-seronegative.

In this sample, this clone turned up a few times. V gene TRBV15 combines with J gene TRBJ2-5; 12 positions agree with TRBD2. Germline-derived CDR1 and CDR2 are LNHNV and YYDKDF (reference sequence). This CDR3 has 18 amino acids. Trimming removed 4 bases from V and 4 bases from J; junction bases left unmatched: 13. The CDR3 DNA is TGTGCCACCAGCACCTCCCGGCCTAGCGGGGGGGCCCGAGAGACCCAGTACTTC. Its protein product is CATSTSRPSGGARETQYF.

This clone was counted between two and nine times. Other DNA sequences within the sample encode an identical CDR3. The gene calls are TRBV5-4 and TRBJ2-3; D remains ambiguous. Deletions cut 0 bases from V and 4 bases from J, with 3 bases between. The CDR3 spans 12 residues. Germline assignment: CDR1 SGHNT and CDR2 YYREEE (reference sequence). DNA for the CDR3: TGTGCCAGCAGCTTGGGCGCAGATACGCAGTATTTT. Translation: CASSLGADTQYF.

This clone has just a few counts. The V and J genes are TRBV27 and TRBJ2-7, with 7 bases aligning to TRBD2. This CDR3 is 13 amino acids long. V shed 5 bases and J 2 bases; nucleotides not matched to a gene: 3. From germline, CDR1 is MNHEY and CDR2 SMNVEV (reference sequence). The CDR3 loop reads CASSPSGTYEQYF. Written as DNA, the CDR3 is TGTGCCAGCAGTCCAAGCGGGACCTACGAGCAGTACTTC.

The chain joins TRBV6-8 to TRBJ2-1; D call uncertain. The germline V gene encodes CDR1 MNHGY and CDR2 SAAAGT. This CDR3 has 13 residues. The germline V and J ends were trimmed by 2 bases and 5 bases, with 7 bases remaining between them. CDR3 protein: CASSYGGDNEQFF. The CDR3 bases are TGTGCCAGCAGTTACGGTGGAGACAATGAGCAGTTCTTC.

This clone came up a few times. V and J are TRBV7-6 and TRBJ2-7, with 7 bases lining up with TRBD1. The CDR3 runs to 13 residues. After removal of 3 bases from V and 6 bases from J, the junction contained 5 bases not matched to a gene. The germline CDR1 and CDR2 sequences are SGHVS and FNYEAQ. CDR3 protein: CASSLRQGPEQYF. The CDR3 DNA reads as TGTGCCAGCAGCTTGCGACAGGGCCCCGAGCAGTACTTC.

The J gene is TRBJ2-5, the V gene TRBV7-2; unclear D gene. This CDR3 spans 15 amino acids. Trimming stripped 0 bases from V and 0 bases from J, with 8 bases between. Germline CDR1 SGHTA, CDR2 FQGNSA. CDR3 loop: CASSLAGWYQETQYF. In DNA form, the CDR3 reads TGTGCCAGCAGCTTAGCGGGCTGGTACCAAGAGACCCAGTACTTC.

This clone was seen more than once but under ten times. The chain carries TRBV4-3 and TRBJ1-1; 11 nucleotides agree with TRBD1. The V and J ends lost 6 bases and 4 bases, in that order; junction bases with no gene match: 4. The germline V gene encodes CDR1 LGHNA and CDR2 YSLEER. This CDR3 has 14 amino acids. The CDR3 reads CASRSGQGGTEAFF. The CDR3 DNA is TGCGCCAGCAGGTCGGGACAGGGGGGCACTGAAGCTTTCTTT.

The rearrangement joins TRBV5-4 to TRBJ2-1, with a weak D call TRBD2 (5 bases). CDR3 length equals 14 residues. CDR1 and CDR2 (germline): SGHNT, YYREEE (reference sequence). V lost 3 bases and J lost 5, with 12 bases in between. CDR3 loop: CASSWTPGDNEQFF. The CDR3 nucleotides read TGTGCCAGCAGCTGGACCCCCGGGGACAATGAGCAGTTCTTC.

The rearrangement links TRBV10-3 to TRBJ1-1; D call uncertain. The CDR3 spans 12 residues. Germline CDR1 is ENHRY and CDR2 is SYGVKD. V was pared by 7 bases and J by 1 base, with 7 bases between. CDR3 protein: CAIMAGNTEAFF. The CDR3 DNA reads TGTGCCATCATGGCAGGGAACACTGAAGCTTTCTTT.

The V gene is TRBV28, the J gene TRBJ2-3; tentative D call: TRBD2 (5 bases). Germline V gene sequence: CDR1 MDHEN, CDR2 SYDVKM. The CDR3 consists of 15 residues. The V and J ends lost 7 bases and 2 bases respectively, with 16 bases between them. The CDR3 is CASTSGPGNTDTQYF. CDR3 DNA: TGTGCCAGCACCTCTGGGCCGGGAAACACAGATACGCAGTATTTT.

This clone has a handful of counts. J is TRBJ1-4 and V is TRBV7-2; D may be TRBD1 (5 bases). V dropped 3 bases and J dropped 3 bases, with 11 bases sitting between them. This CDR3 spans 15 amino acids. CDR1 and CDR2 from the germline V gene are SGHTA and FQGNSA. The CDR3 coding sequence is TGTGCCAGCAGCTTTTTCGGGGGAGCTAATGAAAAACTGTTTTTT. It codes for CASSFFGGANEKLFF.